The clone carrying this T cell receptor beta chain was recorded once. The source of the sample is a study of T cell changes during pregnancy in multiple sclerosis. This CDR3 is built from 14 residues. Per germline, CDR1 SGHTA and CDR2 FQGNSA. Trimming stripped 1 base from V and 3 bases from J, with 10 bases between. This table comes from immunoSEQ multiplex PCR, and its TCRdb copy is limited to in-frame clones, with some not included. The sample carries about 40,000 clones, around 94% recorded once. The J gene is TRBJ2-7, the V gene TRBV7-2; TRBD2 might be the D (5 bases). The sample in question was peripheral blood, obtained in the third trimester of pregnancy. The sequence came from a female donor with multiple sclerosis, enrolled in a pregnancy study. The CDR3 sequence is CASSLGEFGYEQYF. The DNA for the CDR3 is TGTGCCAGCAGCTTAGGGGAGTTTGGCTACGAGCAGTACTTC.